Shown below are 23 T cell receptor beta chains from a single sample sequenced in a study of shared clonotypes between healthy human individuals. Naivety among CD8 cells was defined by CD45RO negativity and positive CCR7 selection, thereby excluding terminally differentiated effector memory CD45RA+ cells. Produced via immunoSEQ multiplex PCR; TCRdb's table is partial and in-frame only. This sample has millions of clones, with approximately 94% found just once. Sample: naive CD8+ T cells from PBMCs. These receptors came from a man younger than 35 in good health. Some clones in this sample may be carry-over from other donors' samples.

V and J are TRBV27 and TRBJ1-1; D uncertain. The CDR3 consists of 13 residues. Germline CDR1 MNHEY, CDR2 SMNVEV (reference sequence). Trimming stripped 5 bases from V and 6 bases from J, with 13 bases between. The CDR3 DNA reads as TGTGCCAGCAGTGTATTCGGACGGCCTGAAGCTTTCTTT. Translated, it gives CASSVFGRPEAFF.

V is TRBV13 and J is TRBJ1-5; 8 nucleotides agree with TRBD1. CDR3 length: 13 residues. Trimming took 5 bases from V and 5 from J; bases not matched to a gene: 2. Germline V gene sequence: CDR1 PRHDT, CDR2 FYEKMQ (reference sequence). Written as DNA, the CDR3 is TGTGCCAGCAGCCACAGGGGGGATCAGCCCCAGCATTTT. Its translation is CASSHRGDQPQHF.

The chain links TRBV19 to TRBJ2-2, with no clear D. CDR3 length equals 13 residues. Trimming took 5 bases from V and 1 from J, leaving 5 bases between them. In germline, CDR1 is LNHDA, CDR2 SQIVND (reference sequence). CDR3 nucleotides: TGTGCCAGTAGTCCCCAGAACACCGGGGAGCTGTTTTTT. Translating it yields CASSPQNTGELFF.

The J gene is TRBJ2-3, the V gene TRBV9; D is perhaps TRBD2 (5 bases). Per germline, CDR1 SGDLS and CDR2 YYNGEE. The CDR3 has 15 residues. V lost 3 bases to trimming and J lost 6 bases, with 17 bases between them. The CDR3 bases are TGTGCCAGCAGCGAAGGGCGGGTGGGAGTGGATACGCAGTATTTT. This codes for CASSEGRVGVDTQYF.

This rearrangement joins TRBV27 to TRBJ2-3; 8 bases line up with TRBD2. This CDR3 is 14 amino acids long. Germline loops: CDR1 MNHEY, CDR2 SMNVEV (reference sequence). Unmatched junction bases numbered 4, after V lost 2 bases and J lost 6 bases. CDR3 sequence (DNA): TGTGCCAGCAGTTTAGTGCCTAGCGGGGATACGCAGTATTTT. Translation: CASSLVPSGDTQYF.

The chain couples TRBV29-1 to TRBJ2-7; D is unresolved. Per the germline V gene, CDR1 is SQVTM and CDR2 is ANQGSEA. The CDR3 sequence is 13 residues long. Between the trimmed V and J ends, which lost 6 bases and 4 bases, there was a span of 16 bases. CDR3 region: CSVLSTDSYEQYF. CDR3 DNA sequence: TGCAGCGTGCTATCTACTGATTCATACGAGCAGTACTTC.

The chain combines TRBV29-1 with TRBJ2-7; 9 bases are a match to TRBD2. CDR3 length equals 14 residues. The J segment lost 6 bases and the V segment lost 6 bases, leaving 12 bases of the junction unmatched. Germline loops: CDR1 SQVTM, CDR2 ANQGSEA. Written as DNA, the CDR3 is TGCAGCGTCTCCTCGGGGCTAGCGGGAACCGAGCAGTACTTC. It encodes CSVSSGLAGTEQYF.

The chain links TRBV28 to TRBJ2-7; 9 bases agree with TRBD1. Germline V lookup: CDR1 MDHEN, CDR2 SYDVKM. Losses at the gene ends were 6 bases for V and 3 bases for J; bases not matched to a gene: 9. The CDR3 has 15 amino acids. CDR3 sequence (DNA): TGTGCCAGCAGCCTGCCCAGGACAGGGGTCTACGAGCAGTACTTC. Protein sequence: CASSLPRTGVYEQYF.

The V call is TRBV5-4, the J call TRBJ1-5, with a tentative D call TRBD1 (5 bases). The ends were cut back, 0 bases at V and 6 bases at J, with 13 bases in the middle. CDR3 length equals 15 residues. The germline CDR1 and CDR2 sequences are SGHNT and YYREEE (reference sequence). The CDR3 protein is CASSLDRGETQPQHF. DNA of the CDR3: TGTGCCAGCAGCTTGGATCGGGGGGAAACTCAGCCCCAGCATTTT. Full variable domain (missing parts from reference TRBV5-4 and TRBJ1-5): ETGVTQSPTHLIKTRGQQVTLRCSSQSGHNTVSWYQQALGQGPQFIFQYYREEENGRGNFPPRFSGLQFPNYSSELNVNALELDDSALYLCASSLDRGETQPQHFGDGTRLSIL.

The rearrangement uses TRBV4-1 and TRBJ2-5, with D possibly being TRBD1 (5 bases). The ends were cut back, 1 base at V and 5 bases at J, with 14 bases in the middle. There are 15 residues in the CDR3. Germline CDR1 reads MGHRA; CDR2 reads YSYEKL. The DNA for the CDR3 is TGCGCCAGCAGCCAAGTGGTCAGGGTGGATGAGACCCAGTACTTC. Its protein is CASSQVVRVDETQYF.

V is TRBV4-1 and J is TRBJ2-2; 9 bases fit TRBD1. This CDR3 is 15 amino acids long. Germline V lookup: CDR1 MGHRA, CDR2 YSYEKL. J was trimmed by 6 bases and V by 2 bases; bases with no gene match: 4. This CDR3 is CASSQPGQGSGELFF. In DNA form, the CDR3 reads TGCGCCAGCAGCCAACCGGGACAGGGATCCGGGGAGCTGTTTTTT.

This chain links TRBV27 with TRBJ2-3; D possibly corresponds to TRBD2 (6 bases). The germline V gene has CDR1 MNHEY and CDR2 SMNVEV (reference sequence). The CDR3 is 15 amino acids. Deletions cut 10 bases from V and 12 bases from J, with 29 bases between. CDR3 in DNA: TGTGCCACCTCGACTAGAAATTCGCCTGGGCTCACTCAGTATTTT. This gives the protein CATSTRNSPGLTQYF.

The chain has TRBV11-1 and TRBJ2-1, with 11 positions matching TRBD1. CDR1 SGHAT and CDR2 FQDESV come from the germline V gene (reference sequence). With 6 bases clipped from V and 8 bases from J, the junction kept 12 bases outside the gene matches. The CDR3 extends over 16 amino acids. The CDR3 sequence: CASRRVLGQGADEQFF. For the CDR3, the DNA is TGTGCCAGCAGAAGGGTTCTAGGACAGGGGGCGGATGAGCAGTTCTTC.

The chain uses TRBV4-1 and TRBJ1-3, with D hard to call. Germline V lookup: CDR1 MGHRA, CDR2 YSYEKL. The V end lost 2 bases, the J end lost 3 bases, and 17 bases lay between the germline ends. CDR3 length: 17 residues. The CDR3 nucleotides are TGCGCCAGCAGCCAAACGGACCGCTCTAGCGTTGGAAACACCATATATTTT. Its protein product is CASSQTDRSSVGNTIYF.

This chain links TRBV11-2 with TRBJ2-4, with D perhaps given as TRBD1 or TRBD2 (6 bases each). CDR3 length: 13 amino acids. Per the germline V gene, CDR1 is SGHAT and CDR2 is FQNNGV. Trimming left V 5 bases short and J 9 bases short, with 14 bases between. The CDR3 loop reads CASSRRGEIIQYF. In nucleotides, the CDR3 is TGTGCCAGCAGCCGGAGGGGGGAGATCATTCAGTACTTC.

The chain combines TRBV4-1 with TRBJ2-1, with TRBD1 matching 8 bases. From germline, CDR1 is MGHRA and CDR2 YSYEKL. V dropped 1 base and J dropped 6; count of bases not matched to a gene: 8. The CDR3 is made up of 16 amino acids. The CDR3 spells CASSQVHKTGVNEQFF. The CDR3 DNA reads as TGCGCCAGCAGCCAAGTCCATAAGACAGGGGTCAATGAGCAGTTCTTC.

The chain joins TRBV2 to TRBJ1-5; D ambiguous. V lost 6 bases, J lost 4 bases, and 16 bases lay in between. The CDR3 totals 15 residues. CDR1 is SNHLY, CDR2 FYNNEI, per germline. DNA for the CDR3: TGTGCCAGCAGCGCAGTCGGGTCTCAAAATCAGCCCCAGCATTTT. Its translation is CASSAVGSQNQPQHF. Combining the CDR3 with reference TRBV2 and TRBJ1-5 gives the whole variable domain EPEVTQTPSHQVTQMGQEVILRCVPISNHLYFYWYRQILGQKVEFLVSFYNNEISEKSEIFDDQFSVERPDGSNFTLKIRSTKLEDSAMYFCASSAVGSQNQPQHFGDGTRLSIL.

The V and J genes are TRBV6-1 and TRBJ2-3; the D gene could be TRBD1 or TRBD2 (5 bases each). CDR1 is MNHNS and CDR2 is SASEGT in the germline V gene. Trimming shortened V by 2 bases and J by 0 bases, and 15 bases separated the two germline ends. The CDR3 totals 17 residues. The CDR3 region is CASSEFKMRGSTDTQYF. CDR3 nucleotide sequence: TGTGCCAGCAGTGAATTTAAGATGAGGGGAAGCACAGATACGCAGTATTTT.

This clone appeared a single time. The genes are TRBV9 and TRBJ1-2, with D unresolved. V gave up 4 bases and J gave up 5 bases, with 6 bases separating them. CDR1 is SGDLS, CDR2 YYNGEE, per germline. This CDR3 is built from 11 residues. DNA for the CDR3: TGTGCCAGCAGCACATCATATGGCTACACCTTC. Translation: CASSTSYGYTF.

As DNA, the CDR3 is TGTGCCAGCAGTTACTCGGTGGGGGTGGGCACTGAAGCTTTCTTT. Amino acid sequence: CASSYSVGVGTEAFF. This chain connects TRBV6-6 to TRBJ1-1; possibly TRBD1 for D (5 bases). Trimming pared 0 bases from V and 4 bases from J, leaving 12 bases between. In germline, CDR1 is MNHNY, CDR2 SVGAGI (reference sequence). The CDR3 loop spans 15 amino acids.

V is TRBV15 and J is TRBJ1-1; tentatively, D is TRBD1 (5 bases). Trimming took 3 bases from V and 2 from J, leaving 19 bases between them. The CDR3 length is 17 residues. Per germline, CDR1 LNHNV and CDR2 YYDKDF (reference sequence). CDR3 nucleotide sequence: TGTGCCACCAGCAGGGACATAAGCGGCGGGCCAAACACTGAAGCTTTCTTT. Encoded protein: CATSRDISGGPNTEAFF.

The chain combines TRBV5-6 with TRBJ1-5; D not certain. Trimming removed 3 bases at V and 5 bases at J, with 15 bases between. CDR3 size: 15 residues. The germline gives CDR1 SGHDT, CDR2 YYEEEE. The CDR3 coding sequence is TGTGCCAGCAGCTCCCGAATGGTTCGTTATCAGCCCCAGCATTTT. Protein sequence: CASSSRMVRYQPQHF. Combining the CDR3 with reference TRBV5-6 and TRBJ1-5 gives the whole variable domain DAGVTQSPTHLIKTRGQQVTLRCSPKSGHDTVSWYQQALGQGPQFIFQYYEEEERQRGNFPDRFSGHQFPNYSSELNVNALLLGDSALYLCASSSRMVRYQPQHFGDGTRLSIL.

V gene TRBV27 combines with J gene TRBJ2-7; TRBD1 is a possible D gene (6 bases). V lost 3 bases and J 5 bases, leaving 11 bases between the germline ends. This CDR3 is 13 amino acids long. Germline V gene lookup returns CDR1 MNHEY and CDR2 SMNVEV (reference sequence). The CDR3 spells CASSFGRGNEQYF. In DNA form, the CDR3 reads TGTGCCAGCAGTTTTGGCAGGGGAAACGAGCAGTACTTC.